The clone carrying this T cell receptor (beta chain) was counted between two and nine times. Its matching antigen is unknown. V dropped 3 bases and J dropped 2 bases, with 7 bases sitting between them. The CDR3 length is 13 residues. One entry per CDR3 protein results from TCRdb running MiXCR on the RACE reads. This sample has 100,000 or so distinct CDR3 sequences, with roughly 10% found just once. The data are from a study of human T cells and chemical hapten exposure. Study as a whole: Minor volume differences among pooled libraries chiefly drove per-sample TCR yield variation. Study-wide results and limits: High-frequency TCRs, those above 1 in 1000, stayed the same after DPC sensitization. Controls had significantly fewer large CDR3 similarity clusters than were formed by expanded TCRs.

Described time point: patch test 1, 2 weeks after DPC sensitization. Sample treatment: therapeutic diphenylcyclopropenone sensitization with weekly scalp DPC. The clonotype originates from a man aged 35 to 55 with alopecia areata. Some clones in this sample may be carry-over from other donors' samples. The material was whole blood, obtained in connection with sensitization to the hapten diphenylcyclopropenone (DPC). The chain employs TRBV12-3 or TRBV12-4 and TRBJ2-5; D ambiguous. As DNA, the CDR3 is TGTGCCAGCAGTTTTGGCAGGCAAGAGACCCAGTACTTC. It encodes CASSFGRQETQYF.